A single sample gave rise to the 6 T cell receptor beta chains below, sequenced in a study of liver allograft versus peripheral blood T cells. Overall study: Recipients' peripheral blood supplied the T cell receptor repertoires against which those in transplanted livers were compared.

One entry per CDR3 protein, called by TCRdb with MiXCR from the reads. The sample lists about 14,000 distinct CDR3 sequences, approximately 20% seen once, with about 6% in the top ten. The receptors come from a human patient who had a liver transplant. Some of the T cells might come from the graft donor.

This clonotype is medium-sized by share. The CDR3 DNA sequence: TGTGCCAGCAGTTTAAGGGGGAGGAACACTGAAGCTTTCTTT. Its translation: CASSLRGRNTEAFF. The V gene is TRBV28, the J gene TRBJ1-1, with TRBD1 as a possible D gene (6 bases). V shed 2 bases and J shed 1 base, with 8 bases lying between them. CDR3 length: 14 residues. The V gene's germline CDR1 is MDHEN and CDR2 SYDVKM.

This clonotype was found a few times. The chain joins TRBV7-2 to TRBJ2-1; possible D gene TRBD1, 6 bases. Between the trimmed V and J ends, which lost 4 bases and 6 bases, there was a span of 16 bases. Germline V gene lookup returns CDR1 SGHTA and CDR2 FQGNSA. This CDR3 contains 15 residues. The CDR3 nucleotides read TGTGCCAGCAGCTCCCAGGGGCTGCGCATCAATGAGCAGTTCTTC. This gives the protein CASSSQGLRINEQFF.

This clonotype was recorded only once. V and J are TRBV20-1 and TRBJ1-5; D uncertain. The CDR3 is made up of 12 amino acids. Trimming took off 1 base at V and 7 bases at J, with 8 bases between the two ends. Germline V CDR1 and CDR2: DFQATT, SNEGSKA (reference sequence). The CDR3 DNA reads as TGCAGTGCTAGAGTAACGGGGCAGCCCCAGCATTTT. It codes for CSARVTGQPQHF.

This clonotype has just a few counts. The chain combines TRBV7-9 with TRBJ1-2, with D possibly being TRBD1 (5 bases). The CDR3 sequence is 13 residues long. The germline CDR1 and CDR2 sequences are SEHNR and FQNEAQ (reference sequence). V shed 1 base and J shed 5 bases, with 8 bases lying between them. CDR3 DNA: TGTGCCAGCAGCTTAGAGGCAGGGTATGGCTACACCTTC. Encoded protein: CASSLEAGYGYTF.

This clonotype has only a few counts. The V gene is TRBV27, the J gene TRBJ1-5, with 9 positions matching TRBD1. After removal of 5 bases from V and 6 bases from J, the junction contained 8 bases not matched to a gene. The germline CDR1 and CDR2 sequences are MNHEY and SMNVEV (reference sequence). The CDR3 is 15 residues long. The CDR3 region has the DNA TGTGCCAGCAGTCCGATACAGGGGGCAAGTCAGCCCCAGCATTTT. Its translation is CASSPIQGASQPQHF.

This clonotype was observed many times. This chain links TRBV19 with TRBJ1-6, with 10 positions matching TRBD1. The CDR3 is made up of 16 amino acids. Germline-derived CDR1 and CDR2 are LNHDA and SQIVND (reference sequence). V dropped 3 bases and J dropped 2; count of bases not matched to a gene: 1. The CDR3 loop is CASSIGTGAYNSPLHF. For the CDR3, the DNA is TGTGCCAGTAGTATCGGGACAGGGGCCTATAATTCACCCCTCCACTTT.